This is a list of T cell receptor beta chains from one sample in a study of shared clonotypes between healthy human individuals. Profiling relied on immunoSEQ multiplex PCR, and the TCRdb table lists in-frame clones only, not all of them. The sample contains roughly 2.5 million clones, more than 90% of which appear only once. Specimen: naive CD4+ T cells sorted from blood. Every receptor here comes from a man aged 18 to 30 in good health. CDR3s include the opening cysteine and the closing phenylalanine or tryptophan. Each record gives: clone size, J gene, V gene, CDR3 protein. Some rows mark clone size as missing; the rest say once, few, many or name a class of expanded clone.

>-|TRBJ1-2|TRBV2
CASSEAGRGGGYTF
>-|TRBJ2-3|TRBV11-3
CASSPGTSGRFGTDTQYF
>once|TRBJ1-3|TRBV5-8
CASRARTGKNTIYF
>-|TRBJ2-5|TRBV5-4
CASSAPPVLAGVEETQYF
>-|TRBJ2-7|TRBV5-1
CASSLEAQRSYEQYF
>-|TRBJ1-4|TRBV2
CASSGGQGEIEKLFF
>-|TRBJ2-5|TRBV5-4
CASSLDWERGTQYF
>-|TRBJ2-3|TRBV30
CAWSTGQVTSTDTQYF
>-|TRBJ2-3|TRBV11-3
CASSRDRQGGTDTQYF
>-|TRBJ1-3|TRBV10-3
CAISESNRGGNTIYF
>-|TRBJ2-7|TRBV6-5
CASNPTGQATYEQYF
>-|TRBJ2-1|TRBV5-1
CASSLGTSGGYNEQFF
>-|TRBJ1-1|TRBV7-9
CASSPTTGGTEAFF
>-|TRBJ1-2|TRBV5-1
CASSPDNYGYTF
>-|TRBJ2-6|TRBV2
CASSEDRASGANVLTF
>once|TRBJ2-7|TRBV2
CASSERGPYEQYF
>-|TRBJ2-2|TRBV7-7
CASSPHISTGELFF
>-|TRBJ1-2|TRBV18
CASSPRDRINTNYGYTF
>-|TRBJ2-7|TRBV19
CASSQREGQGAYEQYF
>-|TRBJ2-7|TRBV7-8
CASSFGLAGLYEQYF
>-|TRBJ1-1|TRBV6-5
CASFSGTGAPEAFF
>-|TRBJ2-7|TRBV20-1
CSAFSRHEQYF
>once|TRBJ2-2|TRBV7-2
CASSSPNTGELFF
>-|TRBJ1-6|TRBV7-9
CASSLGSGGPLSNSPLHF
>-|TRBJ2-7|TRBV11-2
CASSPDRTAYEQYF
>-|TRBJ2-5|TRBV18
CASSQVGQETQYF
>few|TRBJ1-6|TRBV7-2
CASSPEARSPLHF
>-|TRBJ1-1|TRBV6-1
CASIQMNTEAFF
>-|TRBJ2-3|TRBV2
CASRDSWGDTQYF
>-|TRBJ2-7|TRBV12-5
CASGLVQVSGRAYEQYF
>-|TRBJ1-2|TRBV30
CAWQRDYGYTF
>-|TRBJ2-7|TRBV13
CASSLWVGGQGTYEQYF
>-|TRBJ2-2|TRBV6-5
CASSYVVLAGELFF
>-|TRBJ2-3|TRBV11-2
CASSPLGLSSRSDTQYF
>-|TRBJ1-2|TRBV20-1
CSAWGYGYTF
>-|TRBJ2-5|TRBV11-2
CASSLVWGQGGQETQYF
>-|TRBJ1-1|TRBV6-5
CASSYSERTEAFF
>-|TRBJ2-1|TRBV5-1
CASSSNRESYNEQFF
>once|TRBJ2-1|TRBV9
CASSPGGPSSYNEQFF
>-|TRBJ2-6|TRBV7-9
CASSLVGSGANVLTF
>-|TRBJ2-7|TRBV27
CASSLKGSSYEQYF
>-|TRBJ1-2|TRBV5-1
CASSLERIYGYTF
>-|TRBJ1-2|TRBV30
CAWSRQGPYGYTF
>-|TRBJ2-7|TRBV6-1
CASSEGLGLYEQYF
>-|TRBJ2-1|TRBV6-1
CASSGGLAGIWNEQFF
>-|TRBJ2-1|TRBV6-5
CASSYSADTYNEQFF
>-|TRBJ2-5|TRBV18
CASSPRTETQYF
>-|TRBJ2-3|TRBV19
CASSIRTPRRTDTQYF
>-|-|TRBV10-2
CASRGRFYEQYF
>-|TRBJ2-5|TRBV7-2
CASSLALRGYQETQYF
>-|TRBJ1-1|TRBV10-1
CANDYSGTEAFF